This T cell receptor beta chain originates from a study of shared clonotypes between healthy human individuals. Study-wide context: Researchers assigned three CD4 naive, three CD4 memory, two CD8 naive and one CD8 memory plate to each donor.

Study conclusions and caveats: In general, naive subsets displayed greater estimated richness than memory subsets did.

CDR1 KGHSH and CDR2 LQKENI come from the germline V gene. The V gene end was trimmed by 4 bases and the J gene end by 2 bases; junction bases not matched to a gene: 8. This CDR3 has 16 residues. Libraries were prepared by immunoSEQ multiplex PCR; TCRdb keeps only in-frame clonotypes and omits some of them. Found here are about 2 million clones, 90% to 95% of them singletons; the top ten hold 0.13%. Worth noting for this clone: Its antigen is not known.

What was sequenced was naive CD4+ T cells sorted from blood. Subset in this sample: CD45RA+ positively selected. This TCR was recovered from a man aged 18 to 30 in good health. The chain joins TRBV18 to TRBJ2-5, with 9 nucleotides matching TRBD2. CDR3 DNA: TGTGCCAGCTCACATTCTCTAGCGGGAACTCAAGAGACCCAGTACTTC. It codes for CASSHSLAGTQETQYF.